These 10 T cell receptor beta chains came from one sample sequenced in a study of liver allograft versus peripheral blood T cells. The wider study: In transplanted livers, T cell receptor repertoires were compared with those found in the recipients' peripheral blood.

TCRdb ran MiXCR on the reads and lists one entry per CDR3 protein. The sample contains under 15,000 distinct CDR3 sequences, approximately 20% of which appear only once. The receptors originated from a human patient who had a liver transplant. These T cells may partly come from the graft donor.

There are many counts of this clonotype. V is TRBV30 and J is TRBJ2-1, with 13 nucleotides matching TRBD2. Germline loops: CDR1 GTSNPN, CDR2 SVGIG (reference sequence). This CDR3 has 15 residues. The V gene end was trimmed by 1 base and the J gene end by 12 bases; junction bases not matched to a gene: 9. Written as DNA, the CDR3 is TGTGCCTGGAGTGGAGGGACTAGCGGGACCCAGGGGCAGTTCTTC. Translating it yields CAWSGGTSGTQGQFF.

Comment on this clonotype: Possible read error: a much larger clone is one base away. The V and J genes are TRBV19 and TRBJ1-2; no firm D call. The V gene's germline CDR1 is LNHDA and CDR2 SQIVND (reference sequence). This CDR3 region has 14 residues. DNA for the CDR3: TGTGTCAGTACCCCCCCTAACAGCGGTTATGGCTACACCTTC. Translating it yields CVSTPPNSGYGYTF.

This clonotype is labeled as medium-sized (0.01 to 0.1%). The chain joins TRBV10-3 to TRBJ2-6; no clear D gene. The CDR3 has 17 residues. The V end was cut by 2 bases, the J end by 0 bases, with 11 bases between. CDR1 ENHRY and CDR2 SYGVKD come from the germline V gene. Here the CDR3 DNA reads TGTGCCATCAGTGAGATCCGAAGCCGCTCTGGGGCCAACGTCCTGACTTTC. Translated, it gives CAISEIRSRSGANVLTF.

The CDR3 nucleotides are TGTGCCAGCAGGGGGGACCCAGACGTTAACTATGGCTACACCTTC. This translates into CASRGDPDVNYGYTF. V and J are TRBV6-5 and TRBJ1-2; tentative D call: TRBD1 (5 bases). Germline CDR1 reads MNHEY; CDR2 reads SVGAGI. The CDR3 totals 15 residues. V gave up 6 bases and J gave up 1 base, with 15 bases separating them.

The genes are TRBV25-1 and TRBJ1-2; D ambiguous. V shed 4 bases and J shed 4 bases, with 10 bases lying between them. The CDR3 extends over 13 amino acids. Germline CDR1 is MGHDK and CDR2 is SYGVNS. The CDR3 sequence is CASSVVDGYGYTF. CDR3 sequence (DNA): TGTGCCAGCAGTGTGGTTGACGGCTATGGCTACACCTTC.

In this sample, this clonotype turned up many times. J is TRBJ1-2 and V is TRBV7-2, with TRBD1 matching over 7 bases. The CDR3 extends over 15 amino acids. CDR1 is SGHTA and CDR2 is FQGNSA in the germline V gene. J lost 4 bases, V lost 1 base, and 6 bases had no gene match. This CDR3 is CASSLVQQGIYGYTF. In DNA form, the CDR3 reads TGTGCCAGCAGCTTAGTCCAACAGGGGATCTATGGCTACACCTTC.

Relative to its sample, this clonotype is medium-sized. The chain couples TRBV6-2 or TRBV6-3 to TRBJ1-1; tentative D call: TRBD1 (5 bases). V lost 8 bases and J lost 6, with 19 bases in between. Looked up from germline, CDR1 is MNHEY and CDR2 is SVGEGT. This CDR3 spans 14 amino acids. The CDR3 loop reads CASFSGQGGAEAFF. For the CDR3, the DNA is TGTGCCAGCTTCTCGGGGCAGGGTGGCGCTGAAGCTTTCTTT.

The chain has TRBV12-3 or TRBV12-4 and TRBJ2-5; 9 nucleotides match TRBD1. Losses at the gene ends were 4 bases for V and 7 bases for J; bases not matched to a gene: 4. The CDR3 contains 13 residues. This CDR3 is CASSYRGPGTQYF. The CDR3 coding sequence is TGTGCCAGCAGTTACAGGGGGCCGGGGACCCAGTACTTC.

This clonotype was counted a few times. The rearrangement links TRBV5-5 to TRBJ1-1, with TRBD1 matching over 10 bases. CDR3 length: 17 amino acids. Trimming removed 2 bases from V and 5 bases from J; junction bases left unmatched: 12. Germline V CDR1 and CDR2: SGHKS, YYEKEE (reference sequence). The CDR3 DNA reads as TGTGCCAGCAGCTTACTAGCGGGACAGGGGAGGAGTACTGAAGCTTTCTTT. Amino acid sequence: CASSLLAGQGRSTEAFF. The complete variable domain, with remaining parts taken from reference TRBV5-5 and TRBJ1-1, reads DAGVTQSPTHLIKTRGQQVTLRCSPISGHKSVSWYQQVLGQGPQFIFQYYEKEERGRGNFPDRFSARQFPNYSSELNVNALLLGDSALYLCASSLLAGQGRSTEAFFGQGTRLTVV.

The rearrangement joins TRBV7-9 to TRBJ2-1, with no clear D. The CDR3 is 13 residues long. Per the germline V gene, CDR1 is SEHNR and CDR2 is FQNEAQ (reference sequence). V was cut by 1 base and J by 9 bases, with 10 bases left in between. The CDR3 bases are TGTGCCAGCAGCTTAGACAGCGTCGGTGAGCAGTTCTTC. Amino acids: CASSLDSVGEQFF. Combining the CDR3 with reference TRBV7-9 and TRBJ2-1 gives the whole variable domain DTGVSQNPRHKITKRGQNVTFRCDPISEHNRLYWYRQTLGQGPEFLTYFQNEAQLEKSRLLSDRFSAERPKGSFSTLEIQRTEQGDSAMYLCASSLDSVGEQFFGPGTRLTVL.